The 20 T cell receptor beta chains below come from one sample, sequenced in a study of patients and donors after allogeneic stem cell transplantation. TCRdb reprocessed the RT-PCR reads with MiXCR, giving one entry per CDR3 protein. The table has 920,000 or so distinct CDR3 sequences, 18% seen once. The material sequenced was blood, either unsorted or a sorted T cell fraction (not recorded which). The receptor source for this set is a human donor who was either an allogeneic HSCT recipient or a stem cell or donor lymphocyte infusion donor (not recorded which). It is not recorded whose cells these are; they may come from a transplant donor.

On this clonotype: The conserved closing phenylalanine or tryptophan is absent in this CDR3, likely reflecting a read error. Because the CDR3's place on the DNA is in doubt, the DNA is left out and the CDR3 is given as listed by TCRdb. This chain links TRBV2 with TRBJ2-1; the table's D call TRBD1 went unverified against the DNA. Including both end residues, the CDR3 is 8 amino acids long. Germline V lookup: CDR1 SNHLY, CDR2 FYNNEI. The CDR3 loop reads CASSEELS.

The chain recombines TRBV5-1 with TRBJ1-4; 9 bases match TRBD1. V lost 0 bases and J lost 3; bases outside the gene matches: 9. The CDR3 is 18 residues long. Germline V gene sequence: CDR1 SGHRS, CDR2 YFSETQ. The DNA of the CDR3 is TGCGCCAGCAGCTTGGTGGGACAGGGAAAGGAGGCTAATGAAAAACTGTTTTTT. This codes for CASSLVGQGKEANEKLFF.

V is TRBV12-3 or TRBV12-4 and J is TRBJ2-1, with TRBD2 matching over 9 bases. The CDR3 has 16 amino acids. V trimming: 6 bases; J trimming: 5 bases; junction bases outside the gene matches: 11. The CDR3 DNA follows: TGTGCCAGCAGCCCACGGGGTGCTAGCGGGAACAATGAGCAGTTCTTC. Translation gives CASSPRGASGNNEQFF.

The chain links TRBV19 to TRBJ1-1, with D perhaps matching TRBD1 (5 bases). The germline gives CDR1 LNHDA, CDR2 SQIVND (reference sequence). Trimming pared 9 bases from V and 1 base from J, leaving 15 bases between. This CDR3 is built from 14 residues. CDR3 DNA: TGTGCCAGCACAGAGGGACGATGGAACACTGAAGCTTTCTTT. This sequence encodes CASTEGRWNTEAFF.

The table lists this clonotype with a few counts. This sequence joins TRBV10-3 and TRBJ2-6; 11 bases fit TRBD1. The J segment lost 0 bases and the V segment lost 3 bases, leaving 1 base of the junction unmatched. Germline-derived CDR1 and CDR2 are ENHRY and SYGVKD. The CDR3 runs 17 residues. CDR3 loop: CAISDGTGGSGANVLTF. The CDR3 DNA reads as TGTGCCATCAGTGATGGGACAGGGGGCTCTGGGGCCAACGTCCTGACTTTC.

This clonotype has just a few counts. The chain is built from TRBV29-1 and TRBJ2-7; D remains ambiguous. This CDR3 region has 14 residues. Trimming removed 0 bases at V and 0 bases at J, with 9 bases between. CDR1 and CDR2 from the germline V gene are SQVTM and ANQGSEA. As DNA, the CDR3 is TGCAGCGTTGAAGATCATGGAAACTCCTACGAGCAGTACTTC. It is translated as CSVEDHGNSYEQYF.

There are a few counts of this clonotype. The CDR3 region has the DNA TGCAGTGCTATCAGGGGGATCAGCACTAATGAAAAACTGTTTTTT. This encodes CSAIRGISTNEKLFF. This chain joins TRBV20-1 and TRBJ1-4; 7 bases fit TRBD1. J was trimmed by 2 bases and V by 4 bases; bases with no gene match: 7. CDR1 is DFQATT and CDR2 is SNEGSKA in the germline V gene (reference sequence). This CDR3 contains 15 residues.

A few counts support this clonotype. For the CDR3, the DNA is TGCAGTGCGTGGCCTAGCGATGGGCCCTACGAGCAGTACTTC. This codes for CSAWPSDGPYEQYF. The gene calls are TRBV20-1 and TRBJ2-7; D is perhaps TRBD2 (6 bases). V lost 6 bases to trimming and J lost 2 bases, with 17 bases between them. This CDR3 is built from 14 residues. From germline, CDR1 is DFQATT and CDR2 SNEGSKA (reference sequence).

A few counts support this clonotype. As DNA, the CDR3 is TGTGCCAGCAATTTCGCCGGACAGGGATGGAATGAGCAGTTCTTC. Encoded protein: CASNFAGQGWNEQFF. The genes are TRBV6-2 or TRBV6-3 and TRBJ2-1, with TRBD1 identical over 8 bases. The V and J ends lost 7 bases and 7 bases, in that order; junction bases with no gene match: 12. This CDR3 spans 15 amino acids. CDR1 and CDR2 from the germline V gene are MNHEY and SVGEGT.

This clonotype turned up a few times. The chain recombines TRBV5-8 with TRBJ1-1; 8 nucleotides line up with TRBD1. CDR1 and CDR2 (germline): SGHTS, YDEGEE. The ends lost 0 bases at V and 6 bases at J; junction bases unmatched: 4. The CDR3 contains 14 residues. The CDR3 DNA is TGTGCCAGCAGCTTGGACAGGGGGGGTTCTGAAGCTTTCTTT. This gives the protein CASSLDRGGSEAFF.

This clonotype was detected many times. The chain couples TRBV4-2 to TRBJ2-1; the match to TRBD2 covers 7 bases. V shed 0 bases, J shed 3 bases, and the junction held 2 bases outside the gene matches. The CDR3 consists of 15 residues. Germline CDR1 is LGHNA and CDR2 is YNFKEQ. CDR3 residues: CASSQEGGSYNEQFF. The CDR3 DNA reads as TGTGCCAGCAGCCAAGAAGGCGGGAGCTACAATGAGCAGTTCTTC.

In this sample, this clonotype turned up a few times. The chain is built from TRBV20-1 and TRBJ2-5; D ambiguous. The CDR3 has 13 amino acids. The germline CDR1 and CDR2 sequences are DFQATT and SNEGSKA (reference sequence). V was trimmed by 0 bases and J by 1 base, leaving 6 bases between them. The CDR3, as DNA: TGCAGTGCTAGAGATCCGGGCCAAGAGACCCAGTACTTC. Translation: CSARDPGQETQYF.

This clonotype was recorded a few times. For the CDR3, the DNA is TGTGCCAGCAGCTATAGGGGGATCTACAATGAGCAGTTCTTC. It specifies CASSYRGIYNEQFF. V usage is TRBV7-3 and J usage is TRBJ2-1, with TRBD1 as a possible D gene (6 bases). Germline V gene data show CDR1 as SGHTA and CDR2 as FQGTGA. The V gene lost 4 bases and the J gene lost 3 bases, with 10 bases spanning the gap. The length of the CDR3 is 14 residues.

Only one count was recorded for this clonotype. This chain links TRBV24-1 with TRBJ2-3; D call uncertain. Per the germline V gene, CDR1 is KGHDR and CDR2 is SFDVKD. The CDR3 consists of 11 residues. The V and J ends lost 12 bases and 4 bases respectively, with 10 bases between them. The CDR3 sequence: CASAHPDTQYF. In DNA form, the CDR3 reads TGTGCCTCCGCTCACCCAGATACGCAGTATTTT.

This chain links TRBV15 with TRBJ1-1, with 7 bases fitting TRBD1. The CDR3 has 14 residues. Losses at the gene ends were 1 base for V and 3 bases for J; bases not matched to a gene: 2. Germline-derived CDR1 and CDR2 are LNHNV and YYDKDF (reference sequence). DNA of the CDR3: TGTGCCACCAGCAGAGGGGGGACAGACACTGAAGCTTTCTTT. Protein: CATSRGGTDTEAFF.

The V gene is TRBV20-1, the J gene TRBJ1-2; weak D call: TRBD1 (6 bases). CDR1 is DFQATT and CDR2 is SNEGSKA in the germline V gene (reference sequence). The V end lost 0 bases, the J end lost 5 bases, and 16 bases lay between the germline ends. The CDR3 length is 15 residues. CDR3 sequence reads: CSAREGRSGAYGYTF. Here the CDR3 DNA reads TGCAGTGCTAGAGAGGGCAGGTCAGGGGCATATGGCTACACCTTC.

The sample holds a few counts of this clonotype. The V and J genes are TRBV10-3 and TRBJ1-2; D gene uncertain. This CDR3 has 14 residues. Germline V gene data show CDR1 as ENHRY and CDR2 as SYGVKD. V was trimmed by 3 bases and J by 2 bases, leaving 10 bases between them. Here the CDR3 reads CAISDPFLNYGYTF. The CDR3 DNA reads as TGTGCCATCAGTGACCCTTTCCTCAACTATGGCTACACCTTC.

The rearrangement links TRBV7-8 to TRBJ2-5; tentatively, D is TRBD2 (6 bases). Per the germline V gene, CDR1 is SGHVS and CDR2 is FQNEAQ. The CDR3 has 14 residues. Trimming shortened V by 2 bases and J by 14 bases, and 21 bases separated the two germline ends. CDR3 in amino acids: CASSLYGGEAGPYF. The CDR3 region has the DNA TGTGCCAGCAGCTTATACGGCGGGGAGGCTGGGCCTTACTTC. The full variable domain, rest sourced from reference TRBV7-8 and TRBJ2-5, is GAGVSQSPRYKVAKRGQDVALRCDPISGHVSLFWYQQALGQGPEFLTYFQNEAQLDKSGLPSDRFFAERPEGSVSTLKIQRTQQEDSAVYLCASSLYGGEAGPYFGPGTRLLVL.

This clonotype was seen a few times. The J gene is TRBJ2-1, the V gene TRBV7-3; 9 nucleotides match TRBD2. The germline V gene has CDR1 SGHTA and CDR2 FQGTGA. The CDR3 is 16 residues long. Trimming at V came to 1 base and at J to 3 bases, leaving 4 bases not matched to a gene. As DNA, the CDR3 is TGTGCCAGCAGCTTAATAGCTAGCGGGATCTACAATGAGCAGTTCTTC. Protein: CASSLIASGIYNEQFF.

The rearrangement links TRBV5-1 to TRBJ1-1; D gene ambiguous. Germline V gene data show CDR1 as SGHRS and CDR2 as YFSETQ. The CDR3 runs to 14 residues. Trimming left V 3 bases short and J 0 bases short, with 9 bases between. The CDR3 DNA reads TGCGCCAGCAGCTGGATGAACCTGAACACTGAAGCTTTCTTT. Amino acids: CASSWMNLNTEAFF.